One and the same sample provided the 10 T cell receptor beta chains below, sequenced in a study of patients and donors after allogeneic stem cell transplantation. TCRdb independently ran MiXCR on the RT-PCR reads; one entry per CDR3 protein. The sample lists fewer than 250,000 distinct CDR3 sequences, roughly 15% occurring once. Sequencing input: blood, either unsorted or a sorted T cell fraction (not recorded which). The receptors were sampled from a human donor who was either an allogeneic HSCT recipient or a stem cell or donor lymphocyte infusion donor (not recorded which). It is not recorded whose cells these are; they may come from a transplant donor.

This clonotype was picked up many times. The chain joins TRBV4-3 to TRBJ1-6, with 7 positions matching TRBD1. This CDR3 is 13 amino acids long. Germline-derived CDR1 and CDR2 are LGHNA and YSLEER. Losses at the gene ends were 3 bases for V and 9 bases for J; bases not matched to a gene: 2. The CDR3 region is CASSQNRGSPLHF. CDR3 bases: TGCGCCAGCAGCCAGAACAGGGGTTCACCCCTCCACTTT.

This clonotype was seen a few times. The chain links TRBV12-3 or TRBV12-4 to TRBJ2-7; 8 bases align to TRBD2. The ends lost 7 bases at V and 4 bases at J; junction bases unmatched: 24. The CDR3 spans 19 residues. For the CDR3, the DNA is TGTGCCAGCACCTCCTCACCTCCGGACGAGGACGGGAGGGAGTACGAGCAGTACTTC. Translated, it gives CASTSSPPDEDGREYEQYF.

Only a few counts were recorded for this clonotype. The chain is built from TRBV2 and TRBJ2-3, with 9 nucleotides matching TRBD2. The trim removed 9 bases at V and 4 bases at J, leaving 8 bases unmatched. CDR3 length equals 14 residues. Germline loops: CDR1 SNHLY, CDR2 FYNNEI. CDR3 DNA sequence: TGTGCCAGTCAAGAGCGGGGGGTTGCAGATACGCAGTATTTT. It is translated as CASQERGVADTQYF. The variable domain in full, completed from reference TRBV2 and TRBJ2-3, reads EPEVTQTPSHQVTQMGQEVILRCVPISNHLYFYWYRQILGQKVEFLVSFYNNEISEKSEIFDDQFSVERPDGSNFTLKIRSTKLEDSAMYFCASQERGVADTQYFGPGTRLTVL.

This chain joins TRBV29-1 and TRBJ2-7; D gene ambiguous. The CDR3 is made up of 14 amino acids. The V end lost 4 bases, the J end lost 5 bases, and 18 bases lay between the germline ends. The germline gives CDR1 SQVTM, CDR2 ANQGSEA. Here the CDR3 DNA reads TGCAGCGTTGTAGCCTTGGGCGCCTCGAACGAGCAGTACTTC. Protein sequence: CSVVALGASNEQYF.

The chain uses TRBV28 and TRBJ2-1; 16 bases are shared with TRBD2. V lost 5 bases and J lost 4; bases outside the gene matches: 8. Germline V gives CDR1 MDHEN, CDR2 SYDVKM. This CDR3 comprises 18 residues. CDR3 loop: CASSTSGLAGGVYNEQFF. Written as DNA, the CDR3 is TGTGCCAGCAGTACCTCGGGACTAGCGGGAGGGGTATACAATGAGCAGTTCTTC. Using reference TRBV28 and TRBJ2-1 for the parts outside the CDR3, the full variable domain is DVKVTQSSRYLVKRTGEKVFLECVQDMDHENMFWYRQDPGLGLRLIYFSYDVKMKEKGDIPEGYSVSREKKERFSLILESASTNQTSMYLCASSTSGLAGGVYNEQFFGPGTRLTVL.

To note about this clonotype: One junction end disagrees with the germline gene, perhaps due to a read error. CDR3 sequence reads: CASSQGTSGRVLF. The CDR3 coding sequence is TGTGCCAGCAGCCAGGGGACTAGCGGAAGGGTCCTTTTC. The chain carries TRBV3-1 and TRBJ2-7, with 11 bases lining up with TRBD2. The germline CDR1 and CDR2 sequences are LGHDT and YNNKEL (reference sequence). CDR3 size: 13 residues.

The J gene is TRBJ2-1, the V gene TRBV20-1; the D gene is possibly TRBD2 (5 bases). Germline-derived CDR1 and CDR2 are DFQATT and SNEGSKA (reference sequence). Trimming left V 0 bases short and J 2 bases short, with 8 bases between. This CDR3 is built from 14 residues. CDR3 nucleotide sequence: TGCAGTGCTAGAGATCTCGGGACCTACAATGAGCAGTTCTTC. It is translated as CSARDLGTYNEQFF.

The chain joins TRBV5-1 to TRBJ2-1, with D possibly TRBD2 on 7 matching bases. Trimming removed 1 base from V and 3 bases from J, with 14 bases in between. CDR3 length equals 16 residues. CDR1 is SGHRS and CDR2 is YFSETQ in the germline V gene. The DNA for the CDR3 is TGCGCCAGCAGCTTGCTTACGGGGGGCGGCTACAATGAGCAGTTCTTC. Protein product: CASSLLTGGGYNEQFF.

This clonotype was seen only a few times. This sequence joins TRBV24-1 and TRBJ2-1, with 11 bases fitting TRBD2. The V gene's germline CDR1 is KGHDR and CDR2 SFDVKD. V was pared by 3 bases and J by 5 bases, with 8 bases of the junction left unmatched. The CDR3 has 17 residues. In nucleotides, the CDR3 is TGTGCCACCAGTGATCCCACCCTAGCGGGAGGTAACAATGAGCAGTTCTTC. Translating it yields CATSDPTLAGGNNEQFF.

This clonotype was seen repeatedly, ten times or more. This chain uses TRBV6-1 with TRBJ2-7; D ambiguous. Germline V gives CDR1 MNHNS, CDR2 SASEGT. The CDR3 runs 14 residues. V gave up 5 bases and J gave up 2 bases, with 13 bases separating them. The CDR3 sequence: CASSKPGLPYEQYF. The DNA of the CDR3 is TGTGCCAGCAGTAAACCCGGGCTGCCCTACGAGCAGTACTTC.